The rows below give T cell receptor beta chains drawn from one sample of a study of T cell responses to AZD1222 COVID-19 vaccine. Profiled with immunoSEQ multiplex PCR; TCRdb holds only in-frame clones, not every one. This table holds 110,000 or so clones, 88% found once. The material was peripheral blood, obtained 28 days after the second AZD1222 dose. All receptors come from an adult who received the AZD1222 COVID-19 vaccine. Both conserved end residues are part of each CDR3. A D gene is named only where the DNA matches it firmly. The size of a clone is reported for some rows only, either as once, few or many, or as a class for expanded clones.

j_call v_call d_call clone_size cdr3_nt cdr3_aa
TRBJ1-1 TRBV29-1 TRBD1 NA TGCAGCTCCGGGACAGTGACGAACACTGAAGCTTTCTTT CSSGTVTNTEAFF
TRBJ1-1 TRBV27 NA NA TGTGCCAGCAGTTTGAGGCGTCAGAGGACTGAAGCTTTCTTT CASSLRRQRTEAFF
TRBJ1-2 TRBV2 NA NA TGTGCCAGCAGTGAAGAGCCCTTCTATGGCTACACCTTC CASSEEPFYGYTF
TRBJ1-1 TRBV5-1 NA NA TGCGCCAGCAGCTTGGTAGGGGGAGCTGAAGCTTTCTTT CASSLVGGAEAFF
TRBJ1-2 TRBV29-1 TRBD1 NA TGCAGCGTTGGTGACAGGGTAAATGGCTACACCTTC CSVGDRVNGYTF
TRBJ1-2 TRBV2 NA NA TGTGCCAGCAGTGAACGGGGGGCTTCCTATGGCTACACCTTC CASSERGASYGYTF
TRBJ2-1 TRBV5-4 NA NA TGTGCCAGCAGCTTGGGTGGCGCGGGGCCATACAATGAGCAGTTCTTC CASSLGGAGPYNEQFF
TRBJ1-1 TRBV9 NA NA TGTGCCAGCAGCTTTGGAATAGGTGGCACTGAAGCTTTCTTT CASSFGIGGTEAFF
TRBJ2-2 TRBV7-3 TRBD2 NA TGTGCCAGCAGCTTAACGGGACTAGCGGGGGGTATCGGGGAGCTGTTTTTT CASSLTGLAGGIGELFF
TRBJ1-5 TRBV24-1 NA NA TGTGCCACCAGTGAAGCCGGGACAAGTAGCAATCAGCCCCAGCATTTT CATSEAGTSSNQPQHF
TRBJ2-3 TRBV5-1 NA once TGCGCCAGCAGCGTGGACCAATTCACAGATACGCAGTATTTT CASSVDQFTDTQYF
TRBJ2-3 TRBV10-3 NA NA TGTGCCATCAGTGAGAGAGAGACAGGTGGCACAGATACGCAGTATTTT CAISERETGGTDTQYF
TRBJ2-7 TRBV5-1 TRBD1 NA TGCGCCAGCAGCAACCCGGGACAGGGGTCCTCACCTTCCTACGAGCAGTACTTC CASSNPGQGSSPSYEQYF
TRBJ1-4 TRBV7-8 NA NA TGTGCCAGCAGCGGAGACGCAGGGGCGGGGGGTGAAAAACTGTTTTTT CASSGDAGAGGEKLFF
TRBJ2-7 TRBV5-1 TRBD1 NA TGCGCCAGCAGCTTCAGACAGGGTGCCTACGAGCAGTACTTC CASSFRQGAYEQYF
TRBJ2-7 TRBV7-8 NA NA TGTGCCAGCAGCGCATCCTACTCCTACGAGCAGTACTTC CASSASYSYEQYF
TRBJ1-6 TRBV6-2/TRBV6-3 TRBD1 NA TGTGCCAGCAGTTACTCCCACCGGACAGGAATCTATAATTCACCCCTCCACTTT CASSYSHRTGIYNSPLHF